The text below deals with one T cell receptor (beta chain). Its specificity is unknown. This CDR3 contains 11 residues. Germline CDR1 MDHEN, CDR2 SYDVKM. Trimming cost V 6 bases and J 1 base, with 3 bases left between them. The method was immunoSEQ multiplex PCR; TCRdb's version includes in-frame clones alone and lacks a portion of them. The profile shows fewer than 25,000 clones, roughly 73% of them singletons. The sample originates from a study of chemoradiotherapy in HPV16-positive cancers. Turning to the study itself: Functional T-cell assays on a couple of HPV16-positive patients' cells defined candidate HPV-specific clones and common TCR motifs. Whole-study findings and limits: Only a couple of HPV16-positive patients supplied the functional HPV-specificity definition. Candidate HPV-specific clones and E7-related TCR motifs grew in tumor during treatment.

Repertoires were sampled repeatedly during chemoradiotherapy. This receptor was taken from a human donor with HPV-associated anogenital cancer. The rearrangement links TRBV28 to TRBJ1-1, with unresolved D. Collection took place from a patient who underwent chemoradiotherapy. This chain's CDR3 is CASRRNTEAFF. For the CDR3, the DNA is TGTGCCAGCAGGCGGAACACTGAAGCTTTCTTT.